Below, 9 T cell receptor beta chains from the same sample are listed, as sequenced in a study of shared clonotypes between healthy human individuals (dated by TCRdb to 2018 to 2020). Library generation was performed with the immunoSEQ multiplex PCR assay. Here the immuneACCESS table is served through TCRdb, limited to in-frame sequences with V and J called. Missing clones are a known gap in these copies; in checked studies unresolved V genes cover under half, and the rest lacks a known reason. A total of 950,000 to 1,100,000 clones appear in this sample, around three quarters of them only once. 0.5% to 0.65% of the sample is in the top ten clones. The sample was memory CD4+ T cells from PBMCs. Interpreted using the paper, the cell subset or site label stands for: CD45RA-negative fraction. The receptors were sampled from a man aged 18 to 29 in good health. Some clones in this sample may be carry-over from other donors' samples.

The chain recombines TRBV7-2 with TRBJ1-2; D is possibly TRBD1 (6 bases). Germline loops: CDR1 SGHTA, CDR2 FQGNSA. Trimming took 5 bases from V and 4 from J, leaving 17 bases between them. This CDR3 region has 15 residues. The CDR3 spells CASSEQPTGIYGYTF. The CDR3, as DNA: TGTGCCAGCAGCGAACAACCTACAGGGATCTATGGCTACACCTTC.

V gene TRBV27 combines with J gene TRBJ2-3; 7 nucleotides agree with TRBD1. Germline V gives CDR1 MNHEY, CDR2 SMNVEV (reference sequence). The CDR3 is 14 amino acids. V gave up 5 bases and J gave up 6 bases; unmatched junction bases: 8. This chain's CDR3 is CASSLGQYRDTQYF. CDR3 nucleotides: TGTGCCAGCAGTCTGGGACAGTATCGGGATACGCAGTATTTT.

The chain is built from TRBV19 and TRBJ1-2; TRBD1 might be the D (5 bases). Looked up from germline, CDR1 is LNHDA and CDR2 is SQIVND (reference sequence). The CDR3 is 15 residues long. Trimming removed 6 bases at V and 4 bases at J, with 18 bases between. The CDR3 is CASSVFGGSGYGYTF. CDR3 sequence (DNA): TGTGCCAGTAGCGTCTTTGGGGGGAGTGGCTATGGCTACACCTTC.

CDR3 region: CAWRPGSTSADTQYF. The CDR3 region has the DNA TGTGCCTGGAGACCGGGATCCACATCCGCAGATACGCAGTATTTT. This rearrangement joins TRBV30 to TRBJ2-3, with a possible D match to TRBD2 (5 bases). V was clipped by 3 bases and J by 4 bases, with 17 bases between them. Germline CDR1 and CDR2: GTSNPN and SVGIG (reference sequence). The CDR3 consists of 15 residues. The full variable domain, with the rest looked up from reference TRBV30 and TRBJ2-3, is SQTIHQWPATLVQPVGSPLSLECTVEGTSNPNLYWYRQAAGRGLQLLFYSVGIGQISSEVPQNLSASRPQDRQFILSSKKLLLSDSGFYLCAWRPGSTSADTQYFGPGTRLTVL.

The DNA for the CDR3 is TGTGCCATCAGTGGATTACAGGGACGGAACACTGAAGCTTTCTTT. It encodes CAISGLQGRNTEAFF. The V call is TRBV10-3, the J call TRBJ1-1; D is possibly TRBD1 (6 bases). From germline, CDR1 is ENHRY and CDR2 SYGVKD. V was cut by 4 bases and J by 1 base, with 13 bases left in between. This CDR3 comprises 15 residues.

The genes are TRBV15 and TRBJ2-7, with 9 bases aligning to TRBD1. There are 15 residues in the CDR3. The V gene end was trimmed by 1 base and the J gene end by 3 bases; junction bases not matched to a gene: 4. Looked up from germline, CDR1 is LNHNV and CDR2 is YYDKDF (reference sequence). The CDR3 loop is CATSRARTGVYEQYF. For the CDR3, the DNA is TGTGCCACCAGCAGAGCTCGGACAGGGGTCTACGAGCAGTACTTC.

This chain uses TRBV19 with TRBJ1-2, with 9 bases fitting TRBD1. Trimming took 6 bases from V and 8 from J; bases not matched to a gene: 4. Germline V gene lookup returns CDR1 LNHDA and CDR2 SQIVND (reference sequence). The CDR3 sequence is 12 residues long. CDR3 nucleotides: TGTGCCAGTAGGGACAGGGGTTGGGGCTACACCTTC. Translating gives CASRDRGWGYTF. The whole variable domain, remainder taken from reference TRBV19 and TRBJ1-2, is DGGITQSPKYLFRKEGQNVTLSCEQNLNHDAMYWYRQDPGQGLRLIYYSQIVNDFQKGDIAEGYSVSREKKESFPLTVTSAQKNPTAFYLCASRDRGWGYTFGSGTRLTVV.

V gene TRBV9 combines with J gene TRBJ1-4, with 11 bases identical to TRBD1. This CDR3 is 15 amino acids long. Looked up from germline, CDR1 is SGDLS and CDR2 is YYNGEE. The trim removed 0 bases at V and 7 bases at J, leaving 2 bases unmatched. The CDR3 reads CASSVGTGGGEKLFF. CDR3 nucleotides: TGTGCCAGCAGCGTAGGGACAGGGGGCGGTGAAAAACTGTTTTTT.

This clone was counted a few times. The CDR3 here is CASSVTLGQGAETQYF. The CDR3 DNA is TGTGCCAGCAGTGTCACTTTGGGACAGGGGGCCGAGACCCAGTACTTC. The chain carries TRBV2 and TRBJ2-5; 12 bases are a match to TRBD1. The V gene end was trimmed by 4 bases and the J gene end by 5 bases; junction bases not matched to a gene: 8. In germline, CDR1 is SNHLY, CDR2 FYNNEI. The CDR3 sequence is 16 residues long. The full variable domain, rest sourced from reference TRBV2 and TRBJ2-5, is EPEVTQTPSHQVTQMGQEVILRCVPISNHLYFYWYRQILGQKVEFLVSFYNNEISEKSEIFDDQFSVERPDGSNFTLKIRSTKLEDSAMYFCASSVTLGQGAETQYFGPGTRLLVL.